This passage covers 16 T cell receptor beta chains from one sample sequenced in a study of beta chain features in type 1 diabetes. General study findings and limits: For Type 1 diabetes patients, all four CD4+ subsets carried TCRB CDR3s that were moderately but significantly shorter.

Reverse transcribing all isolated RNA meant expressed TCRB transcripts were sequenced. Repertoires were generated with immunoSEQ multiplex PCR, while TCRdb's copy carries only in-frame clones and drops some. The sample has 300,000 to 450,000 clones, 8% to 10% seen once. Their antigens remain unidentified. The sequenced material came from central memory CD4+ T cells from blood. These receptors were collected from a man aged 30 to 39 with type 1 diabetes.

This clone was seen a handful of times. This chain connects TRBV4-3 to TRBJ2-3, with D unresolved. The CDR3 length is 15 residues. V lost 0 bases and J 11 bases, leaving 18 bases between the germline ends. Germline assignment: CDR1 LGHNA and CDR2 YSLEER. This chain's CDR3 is CASSQDTGLARGQYF. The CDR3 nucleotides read TGCGCCAGCAGCCAAGATACCGGGCTCGCCCGCGGGCAGTATTTT.

CDR3 loop: CASSVITGGNQPQHF. In DNA form, the CDR3 reads TGTGCCAGTAGCGTGATTACAGGGGGCAATCAGCCCCAGCATTTT. The rearrangement uses TRBV19 and TRBJ1-5; 7 bases match TRBD1. V trimming: 6 bases; J trimming: 2 bases; junction bases outside the gene matches: 7. CDR3 length: 15 residues. Germline CDR1 LNHDA, CDR2 SQIVND (reference sequence).

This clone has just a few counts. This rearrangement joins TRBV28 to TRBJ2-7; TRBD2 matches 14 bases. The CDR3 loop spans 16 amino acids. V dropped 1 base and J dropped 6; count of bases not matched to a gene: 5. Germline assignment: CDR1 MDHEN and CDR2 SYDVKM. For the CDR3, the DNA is TGTGCCAGCAGTTTATTTCGGACTAGCGGGAGGCGCGAGCAGTACTTC. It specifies CASSLFRTSGRREQYF.

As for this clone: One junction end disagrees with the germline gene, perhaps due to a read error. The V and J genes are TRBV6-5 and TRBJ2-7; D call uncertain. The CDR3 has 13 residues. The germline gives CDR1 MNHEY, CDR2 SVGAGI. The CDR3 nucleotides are TGTGCCATCAGTGTCGGTAGTTTCTACGAGCAGTACTTC. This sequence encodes CAISVGSFYEQYF.

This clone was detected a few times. The CDR3 DNA follows: TGTGCCAGTAAACAGGGGGCTGAAGATCAGCCCCAGCATTTT. As protein: CASKQGAEDQPQHF. The chain has TRBV6-1 and TRBJ1-5, with 9 bases aligning to TRBD1. The CDR3 contains 14 residues. Losses at the gene ends were 9 bases for V and 5 bases for J; bases not matched to a gene: 8. From germline, CDR1 is MNHNS and CDR2 SASEGT.

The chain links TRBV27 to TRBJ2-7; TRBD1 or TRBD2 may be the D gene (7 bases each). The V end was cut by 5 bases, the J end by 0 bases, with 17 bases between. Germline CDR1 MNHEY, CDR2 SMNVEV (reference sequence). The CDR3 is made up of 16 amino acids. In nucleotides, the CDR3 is TGTGCCAGCAGTCGATCAGGGGGGGCGGACTCCTACGAGCAGTACTTC. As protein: CASSRSGGADSYEQYF.

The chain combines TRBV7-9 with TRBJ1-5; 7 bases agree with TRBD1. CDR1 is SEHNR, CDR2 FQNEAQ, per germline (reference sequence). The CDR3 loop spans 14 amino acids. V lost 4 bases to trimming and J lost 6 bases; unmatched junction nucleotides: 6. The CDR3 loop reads CASSSQGEGQPQHF. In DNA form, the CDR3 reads TGTGCCAGCAGCTCTCAGGGGGAGGGTCAGCCCCAGCATTTT.

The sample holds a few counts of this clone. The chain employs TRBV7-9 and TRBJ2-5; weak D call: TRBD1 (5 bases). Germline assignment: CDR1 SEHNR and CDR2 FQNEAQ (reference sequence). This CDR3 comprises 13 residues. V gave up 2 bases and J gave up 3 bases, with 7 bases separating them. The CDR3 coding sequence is TGTGCCAGCAGCTTATCCAGGGAAGAGACCCAGTACTTC. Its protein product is CASSLSREETQYF.

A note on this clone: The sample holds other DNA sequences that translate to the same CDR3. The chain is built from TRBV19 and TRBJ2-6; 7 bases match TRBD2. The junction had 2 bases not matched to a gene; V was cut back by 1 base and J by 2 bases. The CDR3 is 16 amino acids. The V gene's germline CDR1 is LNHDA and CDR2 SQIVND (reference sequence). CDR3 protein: CASSIAGGAGANVLTF. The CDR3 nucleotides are TGTGCCAGTAGTATAGCGGGAGGTGCTGGGGCCAACGTCCTGACTTTC.

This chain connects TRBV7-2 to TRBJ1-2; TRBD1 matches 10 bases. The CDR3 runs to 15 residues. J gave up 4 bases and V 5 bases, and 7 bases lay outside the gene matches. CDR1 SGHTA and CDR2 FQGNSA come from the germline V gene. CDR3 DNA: TGTGCCAGCAGCCCTGGGACAGGGGCAGGCTATGGCTACACCTTC. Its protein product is CASSPGTGAGYGYTF.

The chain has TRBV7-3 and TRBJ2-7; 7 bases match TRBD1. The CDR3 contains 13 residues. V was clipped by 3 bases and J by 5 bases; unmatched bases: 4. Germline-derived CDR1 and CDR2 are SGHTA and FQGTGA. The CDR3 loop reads CASSFRDSDEQYF. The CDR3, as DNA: TGTGCCAGCAGCTTCCGGGACAGCGACGAGCAGTACTTC.

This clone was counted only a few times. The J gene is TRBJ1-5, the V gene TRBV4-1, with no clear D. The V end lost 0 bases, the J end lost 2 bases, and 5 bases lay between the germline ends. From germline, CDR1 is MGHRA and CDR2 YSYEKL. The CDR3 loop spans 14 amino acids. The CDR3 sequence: CASSQEVRNQPQHF. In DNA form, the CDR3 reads TGCGCCAGCAGCCAAGAGGTCCGCAATCAGCCCCAGCATTTT.

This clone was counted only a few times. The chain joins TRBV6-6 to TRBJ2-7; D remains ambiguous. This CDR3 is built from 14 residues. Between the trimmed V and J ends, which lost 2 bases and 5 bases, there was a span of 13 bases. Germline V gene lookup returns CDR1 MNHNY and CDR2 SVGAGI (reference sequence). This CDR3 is CASSYGWPYDEQYF. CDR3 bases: TGTGCCAGCAGTTACGGGTGGCCGTACGACGAGCAGTACTTC.

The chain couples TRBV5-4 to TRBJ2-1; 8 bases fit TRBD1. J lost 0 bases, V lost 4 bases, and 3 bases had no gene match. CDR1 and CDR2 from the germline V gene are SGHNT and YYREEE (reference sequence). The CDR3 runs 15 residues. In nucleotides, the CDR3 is TGTGCCAGCAGCCGCGGACAGGGCTCCTACAATGAGCAGTTCTTC. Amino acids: CASSRGQGSYNEQFF.

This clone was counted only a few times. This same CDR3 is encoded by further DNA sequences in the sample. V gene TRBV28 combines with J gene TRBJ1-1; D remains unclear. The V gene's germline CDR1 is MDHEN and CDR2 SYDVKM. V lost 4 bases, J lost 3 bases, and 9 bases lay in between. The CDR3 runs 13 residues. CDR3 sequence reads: CASSYRADTEAFF. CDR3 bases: TGTGCCAGCAGTTATCGCGCAGACACTGAAGCTTTCTTT.

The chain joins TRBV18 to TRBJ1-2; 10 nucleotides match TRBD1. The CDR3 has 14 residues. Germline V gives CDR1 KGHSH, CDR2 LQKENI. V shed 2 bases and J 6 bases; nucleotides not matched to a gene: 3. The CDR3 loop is CASSPSGTGDGYTF. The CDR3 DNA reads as TGTGCCAGCTCACCATCAGGGACAGGGGATGGCTACACCTTC.